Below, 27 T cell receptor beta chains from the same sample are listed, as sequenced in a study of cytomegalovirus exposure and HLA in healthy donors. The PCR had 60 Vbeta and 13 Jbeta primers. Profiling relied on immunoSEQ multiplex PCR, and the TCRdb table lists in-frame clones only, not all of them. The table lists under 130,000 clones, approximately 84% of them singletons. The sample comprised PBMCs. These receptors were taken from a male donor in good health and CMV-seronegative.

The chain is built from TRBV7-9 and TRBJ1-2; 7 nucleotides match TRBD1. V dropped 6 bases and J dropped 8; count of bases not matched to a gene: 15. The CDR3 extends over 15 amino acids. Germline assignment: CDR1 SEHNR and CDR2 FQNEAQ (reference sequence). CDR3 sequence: CASSLNDRDQGGYTF. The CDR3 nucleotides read TGTGCCAGCAGTCTCAATGACAGGGACCAGGGAGGCTACACCTTC.

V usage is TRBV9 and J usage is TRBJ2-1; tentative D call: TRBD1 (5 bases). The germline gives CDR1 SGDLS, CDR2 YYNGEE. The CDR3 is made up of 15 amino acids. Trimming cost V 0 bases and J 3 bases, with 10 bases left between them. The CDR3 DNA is TGTGCCAGCAGCGTAGCTACAGGAAGCTACAATGAGCAGTTCTTC. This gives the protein CASSVATGSYNEQFF.

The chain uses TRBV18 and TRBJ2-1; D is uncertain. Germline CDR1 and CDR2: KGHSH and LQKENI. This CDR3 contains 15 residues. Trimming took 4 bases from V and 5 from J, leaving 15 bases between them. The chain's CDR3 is CASSLNRREDNEQFF. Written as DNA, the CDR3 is TGTGCCAGCTCACTAAATCGACGTGAGGACAATGAGCAGTTCTTC.

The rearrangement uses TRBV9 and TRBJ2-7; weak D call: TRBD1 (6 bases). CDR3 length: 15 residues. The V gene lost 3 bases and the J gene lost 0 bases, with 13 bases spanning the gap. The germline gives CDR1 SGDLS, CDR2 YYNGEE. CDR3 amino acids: CASSEVGTPSYEQYF. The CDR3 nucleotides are TGTGCCAGCAGCGAGGTCGGGACACCCTCCTACGAGCAGTACTTC. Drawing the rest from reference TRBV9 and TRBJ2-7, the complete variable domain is DSGVTQTPKHLITATGQRVTLRCSPRSGDLSVYWYQQSLDQGLQFLIQYYNGEERAKGNILERFSAQQFPDLHSELNLSSLELGDSALYFCASSEVGTPSYEQYFGPGTRLTVT.

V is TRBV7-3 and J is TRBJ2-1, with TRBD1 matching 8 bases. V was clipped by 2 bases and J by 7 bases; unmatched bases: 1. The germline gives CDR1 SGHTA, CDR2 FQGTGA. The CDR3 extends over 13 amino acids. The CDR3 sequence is CASSLDRGNEQFF. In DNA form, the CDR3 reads TGTGCCAGCAGCTTAGACAGGGGTAATGAGCAGTTCTTC.

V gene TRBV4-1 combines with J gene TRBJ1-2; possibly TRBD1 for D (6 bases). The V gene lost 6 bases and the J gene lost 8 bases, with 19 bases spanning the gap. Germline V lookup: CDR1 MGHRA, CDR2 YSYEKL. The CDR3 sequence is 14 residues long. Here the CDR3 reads CASRRLGGARGYTF. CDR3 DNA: TGCGCCAGCAGACGTCTGGGGGGGGCGCGGGGCTACACCTTC.

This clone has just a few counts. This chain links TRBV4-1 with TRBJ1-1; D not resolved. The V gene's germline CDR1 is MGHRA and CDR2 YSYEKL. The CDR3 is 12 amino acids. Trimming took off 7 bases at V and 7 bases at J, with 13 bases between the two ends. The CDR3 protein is CASTATGLEAFF. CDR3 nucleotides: TGCGCCAGCACCGCTACTGGACTTGAAGCTTTCTTT.

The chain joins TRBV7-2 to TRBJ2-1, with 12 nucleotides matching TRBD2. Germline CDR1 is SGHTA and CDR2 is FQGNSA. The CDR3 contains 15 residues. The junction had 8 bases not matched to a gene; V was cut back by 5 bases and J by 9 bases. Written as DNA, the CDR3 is TGTGCCAGCAGCCCACCTAGCGGGAGGGCCGCTGAGCAGTTCTTC. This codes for CASSPPSGRAAEQFF.

In nucleotides, the CDR3 is TGTGCCAGCATAGGCGGAAGCACAGATACGCAGTATTTT. Amino acid sequence: CASIGGSTDTQYF. The rearrangement links TRBV6-5 to TRBJ2-3; D remains unclear. The CDR3 is made up of 13 amino acids. Trimming took off 7 bases at V and 0 bases at J, with 8 bases between the two ends. Looked up from germline, CDR1 is MNHEY and CDR2 is SVGAGI.

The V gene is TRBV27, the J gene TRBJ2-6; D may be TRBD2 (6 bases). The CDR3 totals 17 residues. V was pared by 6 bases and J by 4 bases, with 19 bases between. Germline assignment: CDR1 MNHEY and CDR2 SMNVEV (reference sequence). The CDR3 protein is CASRTGTSLFGANVLTF. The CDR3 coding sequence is TGTGCCAGCAGGACCGGGACTTCCCTGTTCGGGGCCAACGTCCTGACTTTC.

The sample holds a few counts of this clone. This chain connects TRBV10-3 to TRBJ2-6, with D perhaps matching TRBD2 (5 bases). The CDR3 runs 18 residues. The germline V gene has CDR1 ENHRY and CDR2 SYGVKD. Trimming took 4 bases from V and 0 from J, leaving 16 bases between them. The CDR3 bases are TGTGCCATCAGTGGTAGAGGAGGTCCTCCCTCTGGGGCCAACGTCCTGACTTTC. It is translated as CAISGRGGPPSGANVLTF.

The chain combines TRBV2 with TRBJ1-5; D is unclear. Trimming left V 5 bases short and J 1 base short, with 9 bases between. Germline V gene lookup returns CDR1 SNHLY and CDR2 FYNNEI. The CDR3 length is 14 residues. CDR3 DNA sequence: TGTGCCAGCAGTCAAACAGACAGCAATCAGCCCCAGCATTTT. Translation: CASSQTDSNQPQHF. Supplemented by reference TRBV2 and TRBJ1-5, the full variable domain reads EPEVTQTPSHQVTQMGQEVILRCVPISNHLYFYWYRQILGQKVEFLVSFYNNEISEKSEIFDDQFSVERPDGSNFTLKIRSTKLEDSAMYFCASSQTDSNQPQHFGDGTRLSIL.

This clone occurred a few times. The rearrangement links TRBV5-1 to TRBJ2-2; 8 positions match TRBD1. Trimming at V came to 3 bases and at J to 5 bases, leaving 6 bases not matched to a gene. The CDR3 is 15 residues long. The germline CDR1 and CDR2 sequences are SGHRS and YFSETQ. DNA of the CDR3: TGCGCCAGCAGCTACCCTACAGGGGGGACCGGGGAGCTGTTTTTT. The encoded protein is CASSYPTGGTGELFF.

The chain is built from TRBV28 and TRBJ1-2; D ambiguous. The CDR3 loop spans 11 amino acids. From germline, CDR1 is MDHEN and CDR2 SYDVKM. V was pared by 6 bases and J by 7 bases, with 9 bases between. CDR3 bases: TGTGCCAGCAGACGGGGAGGTGGCTACACCTTC. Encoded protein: CASRRGGGYTF.

The CDR3 region has the DNA TGTGCCAGCAGCATGCTCTTCCTACAAGAGACCCAGTACTTC. As protein: CASSMLFLQETQYF. The chain couples TRBV7-9 to TRBJ2-5; D not resolved. This CDR3 is built from 14 residues. Trimming cost V 5 bases and J 2 bases, with 12 bases left between them. Germline V gene data show CDR1 as SEHNR and CDR2 as FQNEAQ (reference sequence).

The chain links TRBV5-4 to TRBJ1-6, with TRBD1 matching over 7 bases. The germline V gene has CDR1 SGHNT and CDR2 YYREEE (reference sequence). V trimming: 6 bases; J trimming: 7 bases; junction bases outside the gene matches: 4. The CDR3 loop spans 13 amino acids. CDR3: CASTRDRNSPLHF. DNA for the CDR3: TGTGCCAGCACCCGGGACAGAAATTCACCCCTCCACTTT.

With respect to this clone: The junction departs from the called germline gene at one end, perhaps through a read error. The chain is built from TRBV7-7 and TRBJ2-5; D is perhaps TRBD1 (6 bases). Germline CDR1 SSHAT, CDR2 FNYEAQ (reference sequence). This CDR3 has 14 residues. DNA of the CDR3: TGTGCTAGCAGCCAGGACAGCAAGCTCGGGGCCCAGTACTTC. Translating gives CASSQDSKLGAQYF.

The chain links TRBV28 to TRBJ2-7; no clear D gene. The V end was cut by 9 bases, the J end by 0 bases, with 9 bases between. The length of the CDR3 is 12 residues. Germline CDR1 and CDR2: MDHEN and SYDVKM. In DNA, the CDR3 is TGTGCCAGTGCACCGGGCTCCTACGAGCAGTACTTC. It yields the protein CASAPGSYEQYF.

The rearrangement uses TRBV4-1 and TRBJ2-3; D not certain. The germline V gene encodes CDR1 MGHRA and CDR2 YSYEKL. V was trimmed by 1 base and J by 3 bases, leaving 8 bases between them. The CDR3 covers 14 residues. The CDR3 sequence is CASSQALPTDTQYF. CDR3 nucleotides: TGCGCCAGCAGCCAAGCCCTACCTACAGATACGCAGTATTTT.

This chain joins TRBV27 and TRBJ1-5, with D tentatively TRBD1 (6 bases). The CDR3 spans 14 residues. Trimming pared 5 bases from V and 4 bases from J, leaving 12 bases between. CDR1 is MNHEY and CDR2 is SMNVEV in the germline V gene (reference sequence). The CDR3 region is CASSTGTKNQPQHF. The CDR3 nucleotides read TGTGCCAGCAGTACCGGGACAAAAAATCAGCCCCAGCATTTT.

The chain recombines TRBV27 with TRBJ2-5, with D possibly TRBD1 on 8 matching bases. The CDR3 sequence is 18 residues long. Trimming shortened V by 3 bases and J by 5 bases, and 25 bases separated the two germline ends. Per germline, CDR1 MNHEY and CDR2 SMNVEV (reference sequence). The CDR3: CASSFRTGWGRGEETQYF. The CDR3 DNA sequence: TGTGCCAGCAGTTTTCGGACAGGGTGGGGGAGGGGTGAGGAGACCCAGTACTTC.

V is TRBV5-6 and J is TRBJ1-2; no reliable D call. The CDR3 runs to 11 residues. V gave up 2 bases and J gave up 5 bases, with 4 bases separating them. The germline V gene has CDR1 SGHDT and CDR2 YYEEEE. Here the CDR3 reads CASSFLYGYTF. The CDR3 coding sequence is TGTGCCAGCAGCTTCCTTTATGGCTACACCTTC. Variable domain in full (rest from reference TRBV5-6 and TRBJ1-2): DAGVTQSPTHLIKTRGQQVTLRCSPKSGHDTVSWYQQALGQGPQFIFQYYEEEERQRGNFPDRFSGHQFPNYSSELNVNALLLGDSALYLCASSFLYGYTFGSGTRLTVV.

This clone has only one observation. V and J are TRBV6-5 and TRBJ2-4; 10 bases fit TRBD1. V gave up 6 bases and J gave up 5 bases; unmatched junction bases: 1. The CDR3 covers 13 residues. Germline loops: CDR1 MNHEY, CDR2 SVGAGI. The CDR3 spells CASRGTGENIQYF. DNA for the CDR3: TGTGCCAGCAGGGGGACAGGGGAAAACATTCAGTACTTC.

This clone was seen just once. DNA for the CDR3: TGTGCCTGGGGTAGCGGCGACCAAGAGACCCAGTACTTC. It translates to CAWGSGDQETQYF. The chain employs TRBV30 and TRBJ2-5; weak D call: TRBD2 (6 bases). Germline V gives CDR1 GTSNPN, CDR2 SVGIG (reference sequence). The CDR3 extends over 13 amino acids. V was clipped by 5 bases and J by 0 bases, with 10 bases between them.

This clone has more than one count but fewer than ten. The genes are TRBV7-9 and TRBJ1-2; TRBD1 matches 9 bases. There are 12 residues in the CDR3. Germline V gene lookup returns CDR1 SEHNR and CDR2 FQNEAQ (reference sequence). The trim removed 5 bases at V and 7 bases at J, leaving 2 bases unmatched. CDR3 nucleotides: TGTGCCAGCAGCCGGACAGGGGTTGGCTACACCTTC. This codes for CASSRTGVGYTF.

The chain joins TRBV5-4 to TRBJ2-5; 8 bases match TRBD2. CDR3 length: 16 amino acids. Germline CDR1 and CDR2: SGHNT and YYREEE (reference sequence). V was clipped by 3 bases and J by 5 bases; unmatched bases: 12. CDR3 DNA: TGTGCCAGCAGCTCCGGGTCGAGCGGGAGAAAGGAGACCCAGTACTTC. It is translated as CASSSGSSGRKETQYF.

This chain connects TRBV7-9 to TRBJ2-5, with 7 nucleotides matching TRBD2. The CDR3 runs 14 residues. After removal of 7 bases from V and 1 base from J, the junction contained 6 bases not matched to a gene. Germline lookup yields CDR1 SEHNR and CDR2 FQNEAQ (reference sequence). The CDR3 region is CASNPGGAQETQYF. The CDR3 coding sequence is TGTGCCAGCAACCCGGGAGGTGCCCAAGAGACCCAGTACTTC.